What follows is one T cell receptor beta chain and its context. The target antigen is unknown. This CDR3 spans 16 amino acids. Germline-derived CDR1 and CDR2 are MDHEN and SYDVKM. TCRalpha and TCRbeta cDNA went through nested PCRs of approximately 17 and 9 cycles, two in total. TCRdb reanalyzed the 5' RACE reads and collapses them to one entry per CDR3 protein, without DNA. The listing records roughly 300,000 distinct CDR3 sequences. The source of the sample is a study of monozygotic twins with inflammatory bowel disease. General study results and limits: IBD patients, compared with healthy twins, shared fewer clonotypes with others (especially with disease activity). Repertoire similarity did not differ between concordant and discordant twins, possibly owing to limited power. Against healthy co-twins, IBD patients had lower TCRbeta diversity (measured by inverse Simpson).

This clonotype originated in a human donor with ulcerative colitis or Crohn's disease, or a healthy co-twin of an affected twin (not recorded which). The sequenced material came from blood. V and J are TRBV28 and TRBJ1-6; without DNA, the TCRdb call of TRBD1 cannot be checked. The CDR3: CASSPRTGVVGSPLHF.